This TCR beta chain was obtained from a study of control samples from healthy donors and cancer patients. The table came from immunoSEQ multiplex PCR; TCRdb's copy has only in-frame clones and leaves some out. Of 30,000 to 40,000 clones listed, approximately 93% are singletons. A single count supports this clone. The CDR3 contains 15 residues. Germline V gives CDR1 SNHLY, CDR2 FYNNEI. The V segment lost 7 bases and the J segment 4 bases; nucleotides outside the gene matches: 8. The TCR sequence derives from a man aged 35-49 years with colorectal cancer. The specimen was PBMCs. This sequence joins TRBV2 and TRBJ1-5, with 9 bases lining up with TRBD1. The CDR3 loop is CASNWDRAGNQPQHF. CDR3 nucleotides: TGTGCCAGCAACTGGGACAGGGCGGGGAATCAGCCCCAGCATTTT. The entire variable domain, with the rest obtained from reference TRBV2 and TRBJ1-5, is as follows: EPEVTQTPSHQVTQMGQEVILRCVPISNHLYFYWYRQILGQKVEFLVSFYNNEISEKSEIFDDQFSVERPDGSNFTLKIRSTKLEDSAMYFCASNWDRAGNQPQHFGDGTRLSIL.